The clone carrying this T cell receptor beta chain showed up just once. Patients were excluded for autoimmune disease history or systemic immunosuppression. TCRdb keeps only in-frame clones here, not all; method: immunoSEQ multiplex PCR. The data contain some 43,000 clones, about 86% of them singletons. Germline V CDR1 and CDR2: SQVTM, ANQGSEA. This CDR3 spans 17 amino acids. V lost 3 bases and J 1 base, leaving 21 bases between the germline ends. This entry comes from a study of OX40 agonist ivuxolimab in advanced cancers. This TCR derives from an adult with an advanced solid tumor such as melanoma, head and neck, liver or kidney cancer. The chain links TRBV29-1 to TRBJ2-5, with D possibly called TRBD1 or TRBD2 (6 bases each). The material sequenced was CD4+ or CD8+ T cells sorted from blood, taken in a trial of the OX40 agonist ivuxolimab. Written as DNA, the CDR3 is TGCAGCGTTGAGGGTGGGGGGCTCCACTCGGCCCAAGAGACCCAGTACTTC. Amino acids: CSVEGGGLHSAQETQYF.